A single sample is the source of the 32 T cell receptor beta chains below, sequenced in a study of CD8+ T cells in alopecia areata. Once RNA had been extracted, it was reverse transcribed into cDNA to act as the sequencing template. Using immunoSEQ multiplex PCR, the repertoire was profiled, and TCRdb retains in-frame clones only, with some absent. Here the sample spans 200,000 or so clones, 43% being singletons. The treatment denotes: oral pan-JAK inhibitor, 5-10 mg twice daily. Sequencing used CD4+ T cells sorted from blood, obtained at roughly week 38, from a patient treated with tofacitinib. The origin of the receptors is a human donor with alopecia areata.

The chain recombines TRBV11-3 with TRBJ2-3, with 9 bases that match TRBD2. Germline V gives CDR1 SGHNT, CDR2 YENEEA. The CDR3 contains 15 residues. V shed 5 bases, J shed 4 bases, and the junction held 7 bases outside the gene matches. The CDR3 here is CASSPIAGVSDTQYF. Written as DNA, the CDR3 is TGTGCCAGCAGCCCTATAGCGGGAGTATCAGATACGCAGTATTTT.

The chain couples TRBV2 to TRBJ2-3; D gene ambiguous. From germline, CDR1 is SNHLY and CDR2 FYNNEI. V dropped 8 bases and J dropped 4 bases, with 10 bases sitting between them. This CDR3 is 12 amino acids long. As DNA, the CDR3 is TGTGCCAGCGCACTTTTCCCAGATACGCAGTATTTT. Its translation is CASALFPDTQYF.

The chain combines TRBV25-1 with TRBJ1-2; no clear D gene. The CDR3 is made up of 16 amino acids. V was trimmed by 1 base and J by 0 bases, leaving 12 bases between them. Germline V lookup: CDR1 MGHDK, CDR2 SYGVNS. CDR3 residues: CASSESPGGTNYGYTF. CDR3 nucleotide sequence: TGTGCCAGCAGTGAATCCCCGGGAGGTACTAACTATGGCTACACCTTC.

Turning to this clone: Other DNA sequences in this sample translate to the same CDR3. V and J are TRBV5-1 and TRBJ2-1; 7 bases fit TRBD1. The CDR3 has 14 residues. Trimming took 3 bases from V and 1 from J; bases not matched to a gene: 1. Germline V gene lookup returns CDR1 SGHRS and CDR2 YFSETQ. For the CDR3, the DNA is TGCGCCAGCAGCTCGGGACAGTCCTACAATGAGCAGTTCTTC. Translated: CASSSGQSYNEQFF.

V usage is TRBV29-1 and J usage is TRBJ1-1; D call uncertain. Trimming stripped 3 bases from V and 0 bases from J, with 8 bases between. Germline CDR1 and CDR2: SQVTM and ANQGSEA. The CDR3 loop spans 13 amino acids. In DNA, the CDR3 is TGCAGCGTTGAGCTAACCTTGAACACTGAAGCTTTCTTT. It encodes CSVELTLNTEAFF.

This clone has more than one count but fewer than ten. The chain carries TRBV5-1 and TRBJ2-5; a weak D match, TRBD1 (5 bases). CDR1 is SGHRS and CDR2 is YFSETQ in the germline V gene. CDR3 length equals 15 residues. V lost 4 bases and J 5 bases, leaving 18 bases between the germline ends. CDR3 amino acids: CASSLSRGSGETQYF. The CDR3 DNA sequence: TGCGCCAGCAGCCTCAGTCGCGGCTCAGGGGAGACCCAGTACTTC.

This clone has only a few counts. At the DNA level, this CDR3 is encoded by other sequences in the same sample as well. V usage is TRBV29-1 and J usage is TRBJ1-1; D is undetermined. The CDR3 extends over 11 amino acids. V lost 7 bases to trimming and J lost 1 base, with 7 bases between them. The germline CDR1 and CDR2 sequences are SQVTM and ANQGSEA. The CDR3 region is CSARENTEAFF. CDR3 DNA: TGCAGCGCCCGGGAGAACACTGAAGCTTTCTTT.

The table lists this clone with a few counts. This sequence joins TRBV27 and TRBJ2-7; maybe TRBD1 (5 bases). CDR3 length: 14 amino acids. Germline CDR1 MNHEY, CDR2 SMNVEV (reference sequence). The V gene lost 3 bases and the J gene lost 2 bases, with 11 bases spanning the gap. CDR3 in amino acids: CASSLTTDPYEQYF. The CDR3 coding sequence is TGTGCCAGCAGTTTGACGACAGACCCCTACGAGCAGTACTTC.

This rearrangement joins TRBV6-5 to TRBJ1-1; D is possibly TRBD1 (5 bases). Germline-derived CDR1 and CDR2 are MNHEY and SVGAGI. Trimming stripped 7 bases from V and 1 base from J, with 10 bases between. The CDR3 is 13 residues long. The CDR3 protein is CASTSGGNTEAFF. CDR3 in DNA: TGTGCCAGCACCAGCGGGGGGAACACTGAAGCTTTCTTT.

There are a few counts of this clone. The chain is built from TRBV20-1 and TRBJ2-1; the D is unclear. Germline CDR1 reads DFQATT; CDR2 reads SNEGSKA (reference sequence). The V end was cut by 2 bases, the J end by 13 bases, with 6 bases between. The CDR3 totals 9 residues. For the CDR3, the DNA is TGCAGTGCTAGAAACACACAGTTCTTC. Its protein is CSARNTQFF.

This clone was observed a few times. The chain is built from TRBV4-2 and TRBJ2-3, with 8 nucleotides matching TRBD1. CDR1 and CDR2 from the germline V gene are LGHNA and YNFKEQ. Germline trimming cut 10 bases from V and 1 base from J; bases unmatched to any gene: 4. The CDR3 runs 13 residues. CDR3 DNA: TGTGCCACCAAGACAGGGGGCACAGATACGCAGTATTTT. The encoded protein is CATKTGGTDTQYF.

This clone was counted between two and nine times. This sequence joins TRBV29-1 and TRBJ1-2; 9 bases map to TRBD1. The CDR3 length is 14 residues. Germline V lookup: CDR1 SQVTM, CDR2 ANQGSEA. The ends lost 6 bases at V and 4 bases at J; junction bases unmatched: 9. This chain's CDR3 is CSVVLGGQGYGYTF. The CDR3 DNA sequence: TGCAGCGTCGTGTTAGGGGGACAGGGCTATGGCTACACCTTC.

The V gene is TRBV29-1, the J gene TRBJ1-5; D not resolved. Looked up from germline, CDR1 is SQVTM and CDR2 is ANQGSEA. The length of the CDR3 is 12 residues. V was clipped by 3 bases and J by 9 bases, with 12 bases between them. The chain's CDR3 is CSVDRLTRPQHF. The CDR3 DNA reads as TGCAGCGTTGACCGCCTTACGCGGCCCCAGCATTTT.

This clone appeared a few times. CDR3 DNA sequence: TGTGCCAGCAGTCCCCTGGGACCTTGGGGGCAGTATTTT. It specifies CASSPLGPWGQYF. The chain joins TRBV27 to TRBJ2-3; D may correspond to TRBD1 or TRBD2 (5 bases each). With 5 bases removed from V and 11 bases from J, the gap between germline ends came to 17 bases. CDR3 size: 13 residues. Germline-derived CDR1 and CDR2 are MNHEY and SMNVEV (reference sequence).

This rearrangement joins TRBV5-4 to TRBJ2-6; D gene unclear. The CDR3 length is 16 residues. Trimming stripped 4 bases from V and 0 bases from J, with 11 bases between. Germline loops: CDR1 SGHNT, CDR2 YYREEE (reference sequence). The CDR3 sequence is CASSLPGSSGANVLTF. The CDR3, as DNA: TGTGCCAGCAGCCTGCCTGGGTCCTCTGGGGCCAACGTCCTGACTTTC.

The J gene is TRBJ2-7, the V gene TRBV7-6, with a tentative D call TRBD2 (5 bases). The CDR3 length is 13 residues. Looked up from germline, CDR1 is SGHVS and CDR2 is FNYEAQ. V gave up 3 bases and J gave up 1 base, with 7 bases separating them. The CDR3 bases are TGTGCCAGCAGCTTGGGAGTTTCCTACGAGCAGTACTTC. Encoded protein: CASSLGVSYEQYF.

The chain has TRBV28 and TRBJ2-5; TRBD1 is a possible D gene (6 bases). Per the germline V gene, CDR1 is MDHEN and CDR2 is SYDVKM. V lost 5 bases and J lost 0, with 16 bases in between. The CDR3 sequence is 16 residues long. The CDR3 sequence: CASSRTGHQYQETQYF. The CDR3 coding sequence is TGTGCCAGCAGTCGAACGGGACACCAATACCAAGAGACCCAGTACTTC.

This clone came up once. The chain combines TRBV7-9 with TRBJ2-6; D is unclear. Trimming cost V 11 bases and J 2 bases, with 7 bases left between them. Germline CDR1 is SEHNR and CDR2 is FQNEAQ (reference sequence). The CDR3 totals 12 residues. In DNA, the CDR3 is TGTGCCGGCGCGACTGGGGCCAACGTCCTGACTTTC. The encoded protein is CAGATGANVLTF.

This chain links TRBV7-6 with TRBJ2-1, with TRBD2 matching over 10 bases. This CDR3 comprises 17 residues. The V gene end was trimmed by 4 bases and the J gene end by 1 base; junction bases not matched to a gene: 7. CDR1 SGHVS and CDR2 FNYEAQ come from the germline V gene. The CDR3 nucleotides read TGTGCCAGCAGCTCCCTAGCGGGAGCGGGTTCCTACAATGAGCAGTTCTTC. Its translation: CASSSLAGAGSYNEQFF.

A few counts support this clone. The chain is built from TRBV28 and TRBJ1-1, with D unresolved. The CDR3 has 13 amino acids. Germline CDR1 is MDHEN and CDR2 is SYDVKM. Trimming shortened V by 8 bases and J by 3 bases, and 13 bases separated the two germline ends. CDR3 loop: CASGFREDTEAFF. CDR3 bases: TGTGCCAGCGGGTTTCGGGAGGACACTGAAGCTTTCTTT.

The genes are TRBV2 and TRBJ2-5; D gene ambiguous. Trimming left V 3 bases short and J 1 base short, with 6 bases between. The germline V gene has CDR1 SNHLY and CDR2 FYNNEI. The CDR3 runs 13 residues. The CDR3 DNA sequence: TGTGCCAGCAGTGACAGGCCCCAAGAGACCCAGTACTTC. Protein product: CASSDRPQETQYF.

This chain joins TRBV7-8 and TRBJ2-7; TRBD2 agrees at 10 bases. Unmatched junction bases numbered 5, after V lost 6 bases and J lost 3 bases. Germline CDR1 SGHVS, CDR2 FQNEAQ. This CDR3 comprises 14 residues. The DNA of the CDR3 is TGTGCCAGCAGGCAGCTAGCGGGAGTCTACGAGCAGTACTTC. This sequence encodes CASRQLAGVYEQYF.

This clone has a handful of counts. V is TRBV9 and J is TRBJ2-5; no clear D gene. The germline V gene has CDR1 SGDLS and CDR2 YYNGEE. The V end lost 5 bases, the J end lost 2 bases, and 22 bases lay between the germline ends. The CDR3 runs 17 residues. CDR3: CASSATSRRPLQETQYF. The CDR3 DNA reads as TGTGCCAGCAGTGCCACGTCCCGGCGGCCGCTTCAAGAGACCCAGTACTTC.

The rearrangement links TRBV29-1 to TRBJ2-7; 10 bases line up with TRBD2. Trimming removed 6 bases from V and 7 bases from J; junction bases left unmatched: 12. The CDR3 consists of 14 residues. Germline V gives CDR1 SQVTM, CDR2 ANQGSEA. The CDR3 nucleotides are TGCAGCGTATCCCCCGGGACTAGCGCTTCGGAGCAGTACTTC. Protein sequence: CSVSPGTSASEQYF.

The J gene is TRBJ2-1, the V gene TRBV4-3; 12 bases match TRBD2. V trimming: 3 bases; J trimming: 7 bases; junction bases outside the gene matches: 7. Germline V CDR1 and CDR2: LGHNA, YSLEER. The CDR3 loop spans 16 amino acids. CDR3 in DNA: TGCGCCAGCAGCCAGGCTTGGGGGACTAGCGGGAATGAGCAGTTCTTC. Amino acid sequence: CASSQAWGTSGNEQFF.

This sequence joins TRBV2 and TRBJ2-5, with 7 bases that match TRBD2. This CDR3 has 13 residues. The J segment lost 7 bases and the V segment lost 8 bases, leaving 10 bases of the junction unmatched. In germline, CDR1 is SNHLY, CDR2 FYNNEI. CDR3 sequence: CASLKEERGTQYF. The CDR3 DNA reads as TGTGCCAGCTTAAAGGAGGAGCGGGGGACCCAGTACTTC.

V is TRBV29-1 and J is TRBJ1-2; D gene uncertain. Germline V gene lookup returns CDR1 SQVTM and CDR2 ANQGSEA. V was trimmed by 6 bases and J by 8 bases, leaving 16 bases between them. The CDR3 sequence is 12 residues long. The CDR3 is CSVATLSRGYTF. Here the CDR3 DNA reads TGCAGCGTGGCCACATTGAGCCGAGGCTACACCTTC.

This clone occurred a few times. The rearrangement joins TRBV6-5 to TRBJ1-2; 7 bases line up with TRBD1. V was pared by 7 bases and J by 6 bases, with 11 bases of the junction left unmatched. This CDR3 has 14 residues. The germline CDR1 and CDR2 sequences are MNHEY and SVGAGI. The CDR3 spells CASTMTGRSDGYTF. The CDR3, as DNA: TGTGCCAGCACCATGACAGGGCGGAGCGATGGCTACACCTTC.

There are a few counts of this clone. The same CDR3 is also encoded by other DNA sequences in this sample. The chain has TRBV30 and TRBJ1-2; perhaps TRBD1 as D (5 bases). Between the trimmed V and J ends, which lost 2 bases and 4 bases, there was a span of 8 bases. The CDR3 length is 12 residues. The V gene's germline CDR1 is GTSNPN and CDR2 SVGIG (reference sequence). CDR3 protein: CAWSLGGYGYTF. Here the CDR3 DNA reads TGTGCCTGGAGTTTGGGGGGCTATGGCTACACCTTC. The whole variable domain, remainder taken from reference TRBV30 and TRBJ1-2, is SQTIHQWPATLVQPVGSPLSLECTVEGTSNPNLYWYRQAAGRGLQLLFYSVGIGQISSEVPQNLSASRPQDRQFILSSKKLLLSDSGFYLCAWSLGGYGYTFGSGTRLTVV.

The V and J genes are TRBV4-2 and TRBJ2-4; perhaps TRBD1 as D (6 bases). The CDR3 has 14 residues. Germline V CDR1 and CDR2: LGHNA, YNFKEQ. V lost 5 bases, J lost 12 bases, and 20 bases lay in between. The CDR3 DNA sequence: TGTGCCAGCAGCTTAGATCCAGGGGCGCCGACTCAGTACTTC. Protein sequence: CASSLDPGAPTQYF.

The chain uses TRBV5-1 and TRBJ1-2, with D uncertain. V was pared by 1 base and J by 8 bases, with 12 bases between. Germline values: CDR1 SGHRS, CDR2 YFSETQ. The CDR3 is 13 residues long. The CDR3, as DNA: TGCGCCAGCAGCTTGTGGGCCCCGGGCGGCTACACCTTC. Translated: CASSLWAPGGYTF.

This clone was seen a few times. The V call is TRBV7-3, the J call TRBJ2-2; D may be TRBD1 (6 bases). CDR1 SGHTA and CDR2 FQGTGA come from the germline V gene. The ends were cut back, 5 bases at V and 0 bases at J, with 13 bases in the middle. The CDR3 contains 16 residues. This CDR3 is CASSHSTGANTGELFF. CDR3 bases: TGTGCCAGCAGCCACTCGACAGGAGCGAACACCGGGGAGCTGTTTTTT.